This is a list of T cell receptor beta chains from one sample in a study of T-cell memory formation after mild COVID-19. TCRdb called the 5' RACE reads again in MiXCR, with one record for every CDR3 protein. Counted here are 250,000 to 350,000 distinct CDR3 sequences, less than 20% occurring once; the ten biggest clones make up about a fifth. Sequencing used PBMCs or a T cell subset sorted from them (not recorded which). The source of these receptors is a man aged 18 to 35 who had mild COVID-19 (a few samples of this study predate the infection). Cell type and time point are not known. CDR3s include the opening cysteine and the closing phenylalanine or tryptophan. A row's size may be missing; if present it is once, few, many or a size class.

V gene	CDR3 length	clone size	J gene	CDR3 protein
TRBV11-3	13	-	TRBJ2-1	CASSSRVPNEQFF
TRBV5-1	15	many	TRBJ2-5	CASSPLTGGLETQYF
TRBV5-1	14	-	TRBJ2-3	CASSSDSFPDTQYF
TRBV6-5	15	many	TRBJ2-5	CASSPKGLVQETQYF
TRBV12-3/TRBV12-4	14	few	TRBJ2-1	CASGSGGEGNEQFF
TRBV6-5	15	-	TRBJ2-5	CASSQVGTVQETQYF
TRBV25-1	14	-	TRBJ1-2	CASSATGMYGGYTF
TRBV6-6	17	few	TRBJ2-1	CASSQITGTHSYNEQFF
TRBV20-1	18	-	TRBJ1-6	CSARDRQSEDWYNSPLHF
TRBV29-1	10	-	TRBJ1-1	CSVEEREAFF
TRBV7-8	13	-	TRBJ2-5	CASTGGGAETQYF
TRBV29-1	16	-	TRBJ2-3	CSVEAFSGGYTDTQYF
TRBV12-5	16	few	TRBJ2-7	CASGLVQTGGTYEQYF
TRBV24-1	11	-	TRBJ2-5	CATSALETQYF
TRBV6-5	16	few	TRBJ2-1	CASSRAEGTGRNEQFF
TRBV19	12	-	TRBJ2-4	CASSIQTGGQYF
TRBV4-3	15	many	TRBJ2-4	CASSQDRLARNIQYF
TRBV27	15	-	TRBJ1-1	CASSDPGHSNTEAFF
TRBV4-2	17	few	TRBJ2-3	CASSQWGAGEITDTQYF
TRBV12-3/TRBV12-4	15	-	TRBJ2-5	CASVSGPEISGTQYF
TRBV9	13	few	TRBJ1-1	CASTPAVNTEAFF
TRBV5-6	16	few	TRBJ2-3	CASSWVMGGGTDTQYF
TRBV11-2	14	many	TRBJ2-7	CASSSSGPTYEQYF
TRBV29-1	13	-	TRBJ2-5	CSGGGDGEETQYF
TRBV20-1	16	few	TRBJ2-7	CSASLTWRGSSYEQYF
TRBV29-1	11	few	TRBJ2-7	CSVGAGYEQYF
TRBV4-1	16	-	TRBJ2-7	CASSPQGAGLGYEQYF
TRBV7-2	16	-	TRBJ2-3	CASSLGGRGGGDTQYF
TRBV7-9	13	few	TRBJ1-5	CASSSGGDQPQHF
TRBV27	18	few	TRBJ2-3	CASSLAVRSDLITDTQYF
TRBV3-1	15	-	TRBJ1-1	CASSHSGTGNTEAFF
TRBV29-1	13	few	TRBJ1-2	CSVEDLVGSGYTF
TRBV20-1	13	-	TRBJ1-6	CSAPTENNSPLHF
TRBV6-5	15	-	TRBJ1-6	CASSYWGGENSPLHF
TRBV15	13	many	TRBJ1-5	CATSRDQNQPQHF
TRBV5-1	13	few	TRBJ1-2	CASSSGPNYGYTF
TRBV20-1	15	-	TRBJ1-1	CSASAVAEMNTEAFF
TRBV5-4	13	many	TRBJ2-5	CASSLPYEETQYF
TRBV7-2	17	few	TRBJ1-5	CASSPTRTGGGNQPQHF
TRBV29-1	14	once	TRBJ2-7	CSVGKAKSFYEQYF
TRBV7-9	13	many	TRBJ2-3	CASSPSSTDTQYF
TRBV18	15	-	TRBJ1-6	CASSPRDSLNSPLHF
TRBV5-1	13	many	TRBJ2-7	CASSTGGSYEQYF
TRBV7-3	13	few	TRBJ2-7	CASSEHLGAEQYF
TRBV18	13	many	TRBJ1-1	CASSPPVNTEAFF
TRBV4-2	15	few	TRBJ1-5	CASSQETGSNQPQHF
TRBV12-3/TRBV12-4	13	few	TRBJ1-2	CASSLLSNYGYTF
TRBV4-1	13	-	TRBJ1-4	CASSQWRAEKLFF